Below, 25 T cell receptor beta chains from the same sample are listed, as sequenced in a study of T cells in Graves' hyperthyroidism and ophthalmopathy. RNA transcripts yielded amplified TCR beta CDR3 regions. Researchers ran a first-round RT-PCR on the TCR CDR3 using the HTBI primer set. One entry per CDR3 protein, called by TCRdb with MiXCR from the multiplex PCR reads. This sample yields roughly 710,000 distinct CDR3 sequences, of which approximately 40% are seen a single time; about a third belongs to the top ten. Sequenced input: blood. The receptors stem from a woman in her thirties or forties with Graves' hyperthyroidism.

This rearrangement joins TRBV20-1 to TRBJ2-5; 10 nucleotides align to TRBD1. The CDR3 spans 13 residues. Trimming removed 5 bases from V and 2 bases from J; junction bases left unmatched: 2. Germline V gene data show CDR1 as DFQATT and CDR2 as SNEGSKA (reference sequence). This chain's CDR3 is CSAPGQGQETQYF. CDR3 sequence (DNA): TGCAGTGCTCCGGGACAGGGGCAAGAGACCCAGTACTTC.

V usage is TRBV7-2 and J usage is TRBJ1-4, with D tentatively TRBD1 (6 bases). The CDR3 totals 14 residues. CDR1 and CDR2 from the germline V gene are SGHTA and FQGNSA. The V and J ends lost 5 bases and 8 bases respectively, with 15 bases between them. Here the CDR3 reads CASSLSGGAEKLFF. CDR3 in DNA: TGTGCCAGCAGCCTTAGCGGGGGGGCCGAAAAACTGTTTTTT.

This clonotype was recorded many times. The chain combines TRBV6-6 with TRBJ2-7; TRBD2 might be the D (6 bases). Trimming shortened V by 5 bases and J by 5 bases, and 13 bases separated the two germline ends. The CDR3 is 13 residues long. Germline V gives CDR1 MNHNY, CDR2 SVGAGI (reference sequence). The CDR3 reads CASSEGRRDEQYF. As DNA, the CDR3 is TGTGCCAGCAGTGAAGGGAGGAGGGACGAGCAGTACTTC.

Notes on this clonotype: A read error is possible here, since a much larger clone lies one base away. This chain uses TRBV7-2 with TRBJ2-5; D is undetermined. The CDR3 contains 13 residues. V gave up 3 bases and J gave up 9 bases, with 14 bases separating them. Germline-derived CDR1 and CDR2 are SGHTA and FQGNSA. CDR3: CASSLPPSPAQYF. In nucleotides, the CDR3 is TGTGCCAGCAGCTTGCCCCCGTCCCCGGCCCAGTACTTC.

The CDR3 DNA reads TGCAGTGCTAGAGATTATGGGGGGGCGGTCTATGGCTACACCTTC. It translates to CSARDYGGAVYGYTF. V gene TRBV20-1 combines with J gene TRBJ1-2, with D tentatively TRBD1 (6 bases). This CDR3 has 15 residues. The germline gives CDR1 DFQATT, CDR2 SNEGSKA (reference sequence). V was clipped by 0 bases and J by 4 bases, with 15 bases between them.

This clonotype has at least ten counts. The chain links TRBV20-1 to TRBJ2-7; 8 bases are a match to TRBD1. This CDR3 contains 14 residues. V shed 1 base, J shed 5 bases, and the junction held 7 bases outside the gene matches. Germline V CDR1 and CDR2: DFQATT, SNEGSKA (reference sequence). The CDR3 region has the DNA TGCAGTGCTAGAGTCGCCCGGACAGGGAACGAGCAGTACTTC. This translates into CSARVARTGNEQYF.

The gene calls are TRBV9 and TRBJ1-1, with 9 bases that match TRBD1. V dropped 4 bases and J dropped 0; count of bases not matched to a gene: 10. Germline CDR1 reads SGDLS; CDR2 reads YYNGEE. The CDR3 extends over 17 amino acids. The CDR3 DNA reads as TGTGCCAGCAGCTCTTATACACGGACAGGGGTGAACACTGAAGCTTTCTTT. Translating gives CASSSYTRTGVNTEAFF. The variable domain in full, completed from reference TRBV9 and TRBJ1-1, reads DSGVTQTPKHLITATGQRVTLRCSPRSGDLSVYWYQQSLDQGLQFLIQYYNGEERAKGNILERFSAQQFPDLHSELNLSSLELGDSALYFCASSSYTRTGVNTEAFFGQGTRLTVV.

In this sample, this clonotype turned up many times. The chain links TRBV29-1 to TRBJ2-2; D call uncertain. The CDR3 is made up of 12 amino acids. Trimming stripped 4 bases from V and 6 bases from J, with 9 bases between. Germline V gene sequence: CDR1 SQVTM, CDR2 ANQGSEA. DNA for the CDR3: TGCAGCGTTGCCCTACCCGCCGGGGAGCTGTTTTTT. Translating gives CSVALPAGELFF.

The chain joins TRBV10-3 to TRBJ1-4, with a weak D call TRBD1 (6 bases). There are 17 residues in the CDR3. V lost 2 bases and J 10 bases, leaving 23 bases between the germline ends. Germline assignment: CDR1 ENHRY and CDR2 SYGVKD. CDR3 amino acids: CAISERPGRGGPGKLFF. CDR3 DNA: TGTGCCATCAGTGAGAGGCCAGGCCGAGGGGGACCCGGAAAACTGTTTTTT.

This clonotype was observed a few times. This rearrangement joins TRBV7-8 to TRBJ1-3; weak D call: TRBD1 (5 bases). The CDR3 length is 15 residues. Germline assignment: CDR1 SGHVS and CDR2 FQNEAQ. Between the trimmed V and J ends, which lost 7 bases and 9 bases, there was a span of 22 bases. The CDR3 coding sequence is TGTGCCAGCACCTCGGGGGGGAGCTCCTGGGGCACCATATATTTT. Protein: CASTSGGSSWGTIYF.

The chain carries TRBV29-1 and TRBJ1-4, with D possibly being TRBD1 (6 bases). The CDR3 sequence is 15 residues long. V shed 2 bases and J shed 5 bases, with 15 bases lying between them. The germline CDR1 and CDR2 sequences are SQVTM and ANQGSEA. The CDR3 nucleotides read TGCAGCGTTGAATGGGGGACACGAGCAAATGAAAAACTGTTTTTT. The encoded protein is CSVEWGTRANEKLFF.

This clonotype came up many times. V is TRBV6-5 and J is TRBJ1-2, with D unresolved. The CDR3 spans 14 residues. Germline V lookup: CDR1 MNHEY, CDR2 SVGAGI. Trimming left V 0 bases short and J 3 bases short, with 8 bases between. CDR3 in DNA: TGTGCCAGCAGTTACTCGGGCCAGGACTATGGCTACACCTTC. It codes for CASSYSGQDYGYTF.

This rearrangement joins TRBV7-2 to TRBJ2-3, with TRBD2 matching over 9 bases. This CDR3 is built from 15 residues. With 5 bases clipped from V and 1 base from J, the junction kept 4 bases outside the gene matches. Per germline, CDR1 SGHTA and CDR2 FQGNSA. CDR3 bases: TGTGCCAGCAGCCCTTGGACTAGCGGCACAGATACGCAGTATTTT. Translated, it gives CASSPWTSGTDTQYF.

Note on this clonotype: A read error may produce the germline difference seen at one junction end. The chain carries TRBV9 and TRBJ2-6, with D maybe TRBD2 (6 bases). The germline gives CDR1 SGDLS, CDR2 YYNGEE. This CDR3 comprises 17 residues. CDR3 sequence (DNA): TGCGCCAGCAGCCAAAATCCGGGGGAAATCGGGGCCAACGTCCTGACTTTC. Its protein product is CASSQNPGEIGANVLTF.

In its sample, this clonotype was seen many times. The chain has TRBV7-2 and TRBJ1-1, with a possible D match to TRBD1 (5 bases). The CDR3 loop spans 15 amino acids. V dropped 6 bases and J dropped 4 bases, with 18 bases sitting between them. The germline gives CDR1 SGHTA, CDR2 FQGNSA. As DNA, the CDR3 is TGTGCCAGCAGGCCCGGGACGGCCGTTGGCACTGAAGCTTTCTTT. As protein: CASRPGTAVGTEAFF.

This clonotype was observed a few times. The rearrangement joins TRBV20-1 to TRBJ1-2; TRBD1 aligns across 7 bases. This CDR3 is 11 amino acids long. Germline values: CDR1 DFQATT, CDR2 SNEGSKA (reference sequence). The junction had 6 bases not matched to a gene; V was cut back by 6 bases and J by 8 bases. The CDR3 region has the DNA TGCAGTGCCAGTACAGGGGACGGCTACACCTTC. Translated, it gives CSASTGDGYTF.

J is TRBJ1-1 and V is TRBV7-9; D remains unclear. This CDR3 has 13 amino acids. V lost 5 bases, J lost 4 bases, and 11 bases lay in between. Per the germline V gene, CDR1 is SEHNR and CDR2 is FQNEAQ (reference sequence). CDR3: CASSGLVGTEAFF. In DNA form, the CDR3 reads TGTGCCAGCAGCGGCCTCGTGGGCACTGAAGCTTTCTTT.

Only a few counts were recorded for this clonotype. J is TRBJ1-5 and V is TRBV6-6, with D uncertain. The germline V and J ends were trimmed by 5 bases and 0 bases, with 11 bases remaining between them. CDR3 length equals 15 residues. Germline CDR1 is MNHNY and CDR2 is SVGAGI (reference sequence). In nucleotides, the CDR3 is TGTGCCAGCAGTGAGGCCGAATATAGCAATCAGCCCCAGCATTTT. This gives the protein CASSEAEYSNQPQHF.

The chain carries TRBV12-3 or TRBV12-4 and TRBJ1-3; TRBD1 aligns across 9 bases. With 5 bases clipped from V and 2 bases from J, the junction kept 4 bases outside the gene matches. This CDR3 is built from 15 residues. CDR3 nucleotides: TGTGCCAGCAGTCACAGGGGGCAAACTGGAAACACCATATATTTT. Its protein is CASSHRGQTGNTIYF.

The genes are TRBV7-2 and TRBJ1-2; 8 bases are a match to TRBD1. This CDR3 spans 17 amino acids. Germline CDR1 reads SGHTA; CDR2 reads FQGNSA. V lost 8 bases, J lost 6 bases, and 20 bases stayed unmatched. The DNA for the CDR3 is TGTGCCAGCTCACCATGGGAGACAGGGGTCCGCTTGGATGGCTACACCTTC. Translating it yields CASSPWETGVRLDGYTF.

Remarks on this clonotype: This sequence may be a read error, since a much larger clone differs from it by one base. The conserved closing phenylalanine or tryptophan is absent in this CDR3, likely reflecting a read error. The chain joins TRBV15 to TRBJ1-1, with D unclear. From germline, CDR1 is LNHNV and CDR2 YYDKDF (reference sequence). V was shortened by 5 bases and J by 3 bases, with 10 bases between the two germline ends. CDR3 length: 13 amino acids. CDR3 residues: CATSDLRDTEAFL. The CDR3 nucleotides read TGTGCCACCAGCGATCTGAGGGACACTGAAGCTTTCCTT.

The chain combines TRBV7-2 with TRBJ2-1, with D maybe TRBD1 (6 bases). Germline V CDR1 and CDR2: SGHTA, FQGNSA. The V and J ends lost 4 bases and 10 bases respectively, with 20 bases between them. This CDR3 spans 15 amino acids. The CDR3 sequence is CASSSKAGEYGEQFF. As DNA, the CDR3 is TGTGCCAGCAGCTCAAAGGCAGGGGAATACGGAGAGCAGTTCTTC.

Ten or more counts support this clonotype. The chain combines TRBV5-1 with TRBJ2-6; 7 bases are shared with TRBD1. The germline V gene encodes CDR1 SGHRS and CDR2 YFSETQ. The CDR3 has 14 amino acids. Germline trimming cut 4 bases from V and 8 bases from J; bases unmatched to any gene: 6. The DNA for the CDR3 is TGCGCCAGCAGCCCCCTGGACAGGCCCAACGTCCTGACTTTC. Its protein product is CASSPLDRPNVLTF.

In the case of this clonotype: This could be a read error, since a much larger clone is one nucleotide away. The rearrangement uses TRBV10-3 and TRBJ1-2; no firm D call. CDR1 and CDR2 (germline): ENHRY, SYGVKD. CDR3 length: 14 amino acids. The CDR3 DNA sequence: TGTGCCAGCAGTTACTCGCCAGTCAACTATGGCTACACCTTC. Protein: CASSYSPVNYGYTF.

V is TRBV19 and J is TRBJ1-5; D gene uncertain. Germline values: CDR1 LNHDA, CDR2 SQIVND (reference sequence). Deletions cut 1 base from V and 6 bases from J, with 7 bases between. The CDR3 has 13 residues. The CDR3: CASSIGFAQPQHF. DNA of the CDR3: TGTGCCAGTAGTATAGGGTTCGCTCAGCCCCAGCATTTT.